Below are 20 T cell receptor beta chains sequenced from a single sample in a study of beta chain features in type 1 diabetes. Since all of the isolated RNA was reverse transcribed, expressed TCRB transcripts were what got sequenced. Profiled with immunoSEQ multiplex PCR; TCRdb holds only in-frame clones, not every one. The table lists about 140,000 clones, 6.9% of them singletons, with approximately 1.5% in the top ten. Sequencing used central memory CD4+ T cells from blood. Receptors originate from a woman in her 30s in good health.

V is TRBV7-2 and J is TRBJ2-3, with 7 bases aligning to TRBD1. From germline, CDR1 is SGHTA and CDR2 FQGNSA. V was clipped by 2 bases and J by 0 bases; unmatched bases: 2. This CDR3 is 15 amino acids long. DNA for the CDR3: TGTGCCAGCAGCTTATCGGGACAGAGCACAGATACGCAGTATTTT. Amino acids: CASSLSGQSTDTQYF.

The chain joins TRBV7-2 to TRBJ1-2; D is unresolved. Trimming pared 1 base from V and 8 bases from J, leaving 20 bases between. The CDR3 runs to 16 residues. CDR1 and CDR2 (germline): SGHTA, FQGNSA. This chain's CDR3 is CASSLVIALPTGGYTF. CDR3 coding DNA: TGTGCCAGCAGCTTAGTAATTGCGCTCCCTACGGGGGGCTACACCTTC.

This clone was counted a few times. DNA of the CDR3: TGTGCCAGCAGCTTCTCGGACACGACCAAAAACATTCAGTACTTC. Translating it yields CASSFSDTTKNIQYF. The chain recombines TRBV7-2 with TRBJ2-4; weak D call: TRBD1 (5 bases). The CDR3 consists of 15 residues. Per germline, CDR1 SGHTA and CDR2 FQGNSA. V was cut by 3 bases and J by 2 bases, with 11 bases left in between.

The chain is built from TRBV6-6 and TRBJ2-1, with TRBD2 identical over 8 bases. CDR3 length: 15 amino acids. CDR1 MNHNY and CDR2 SVGAGI come from the germline V gene (reference sequence). V lost 0 bases to trimming and J lost 9 bases; unmatched junction nucleotides: 7. The CDR3 protein is CASSYSQAGEGEQFF. CDR3 coding DNA: TGTGCCAGCAGTTACTCCCAAGCGGGAGAGGGTGAGCAGTTCTTC.

This clone was detected only a few times. The gene calls are TRBV6-6 and TRBJ1-5; possibly TRBD1 for D (5 bases). The CDR3 is 16 residues long. Trimming shortened V by 2 bases and J by 0 bases, and 11 bases separated the two germline ends. Germline V CDR1 and CDR2: MNHNY, SVGAGI (reference sequence). The CDR3 here is CASSYIPDSSNQPQHF. The CDR3 region has the DNA TGTGCCAGCAGTTACATCCCCGACAGTAGCAATCAGCCCCAGCATTTT.

This chain joins TRBV5-1 and TRBJ1-1, with no clear D. This CDR3 region has 17 residues. The ends were cut back, 4 bases at V and 2 bases at J, with 21 bases in the middle. Germline lookup yields CDR1 SGHRS and CDR2 YFSETQ. The CDR3 spells CASSPIRGQSGNTEAFF. The DNA for the CDR3 is TGCGCCAGCAGCCCGATCCGGGGTCAATCTGGCAACACTGAAGCTTTCTTT.

Only a few counts were recorded for this clone. V is TRBV7-2 and J is TRBJ2-3; no clear D gene. Trimming pared 1 base from V and 2 bases from J, leaving 10 bases between. CDR3 size: 15 residues. Germline CDR1 and CDR2: SGHTA and FQGNSA. The chain's CDR3 is CASSLVGQDTDTQYF. The CDR3, as DNA: TGTGCCAGCAGCTTAGTCGGCCAGGACACAGATACGCAGTATTTT.

This clone was seen repeatedly, ten times or more. The chain employs TRBV9 and TRBJ2-1; 7 bases are shared with TRBD2. The germline V gene encodes CDR1 SGDLS and CDR2 YYNGEE. Unmatched junction bases numbered 1, after V lost 0 bases and J lost 7 bases. The CDR3 contains 13 residues. CDR3 sequence: CASSVDGGNEQFF. The CDR3 DNA reads as TGTGCCAGCAGCGTAGACGGGGGGAATGAGCAGTTCTTC.

This clone was seen more than once but under ten times. The chain combines TRBV6-1 with TRBJ2-5, with TRBD2 matching 12 bases. CDR3 length equals 15 residues. The J segment lost 4 bases and the V segment lost 2 bases, leaving 2 bases of the junction unmatched. Germline assignment: CDR1 MNHNS and CDR2 SASEGT. In DNA form, the CDR3 reads TGTGCCAGCAGTGAACTAGCGGGAGGGCCAGAGACCCAGTACTTC. It yields the protein CASSELAGGPETQYF.

This clone was seen a handful of times. The chain employs TRBV6-6 and TRBJ1-5; TRBD1 is a possible D gene (5 bases). This CDR3 spans 15 amino acids. The V end was cut by 4 bases, the J end by 2 bases, with 12 bases between. Germline CDR1 reads MNHNY; CDR2 reads SVGAGI (reference sequence). DNA of the CDR3: TGTGCCAGCAGTTTGGGGGGAGGCGGCAATCAGCCCCAGCATTTT. This sequence encodes CASSLGGGGNQPQHF.

Only a few counts were recorded for this clone. The V call is TRBV19, the J call TRBJ1-5, with 9 nucleotides matching TRBD1. V was pared by 5 bases and J by 6 bases, with 11 bases of the junction left unmatched. The germline V gene encodes CDR1 LNHDA and CDR2 SQIVND (reference sequence). The CDR3 is 16 amino acids. This CDR3 reads CASSLYSTGGLQPQHF. DNA for the CDR3: TGTGCCAGTAGTCTTTACTCGACAGGGGGTCTTCAGCCCCAGCATTTT.

V gene TRBV18 combines with J gene TRBJ2-7, with a tentative D call TRBD1 (7 bases). This CDR3 has 14 amino acids. V lost 3 bases and J 7 bases, leaving 16 bases between the germline ends. Germline assignment: CDR1 KGHSH and CDR2 LQKENI. The CDR3 is CASSPNGGGREQYF. The CDR3 coding sequence is TGTGCCAGCTCACCCAACGGAGGGGGCAGAGAGCAGTACTTC.

CDR3 nucleotides: TGTGCCAGCAGGGTTTTGAGACAGGCTCCCGGGGAGCTGTTTTTT. Residues: CASRVLRQAPGELFF. The chain employs TRBV28 and TRBJ2-2; perhaps TRBD1 as D (6 bases). V was pared by 6 bases and J by 6 bases, with 17 bases between. This CDR3 has 15 amino acids. Germline CDR1 MDHEN, CDR2 SYDVKM.

The chain combines TRBV14 with TRBJ1-2, with D tentatively TRBD1 (6 bases). V lost 4 bases, J lost 0 bases, and 12 bases lay in between. CDR1 is SGHDN and CDR2 is FVKESK in the germline V gene. CDR3 length: 15 amino acids. The CDR3 region is CASSPWDTSNYGYTF. The CDR3 coding sequence is TGTGCCAGCAGCCCGTGGGACACTTCTAACTATGGCTACACCTTC.

In this sample, this clone turned up a few times. The chain is built from TRBV2 and TRBJ2-1, with D tentatively TRBD2 (6 bases). V was cut by 5 bases and J by 5 bases, with 13 bases left in between. The CDR3 covers 14 residues. Germline-derived CDR1 and CDR2 are SNHLY and FYNNEI. CDR3 bases: TGTGCCAGCAGTAGACGACTAGGAAACAATGAGCAGTTCTTC. This codes for CASSRRLGNNEQFF.

This chain joins TRBV6-1 and TRBJ2-3; TRBD2 aligns across 11 bases. Looked up from germline, CDR1 is MNHNS and CDR2 is SASEGT. CDR3 length equals 15 residues. The ends lost 2 bases at V and 4 bases at J; junction bases unmatched: 2. The CDR3 is CASSELAGGPDTQYF. CDR3 sequence (DNA): TGTGCCAGCAGTGAACTAGCGGGAGGCCCAGATACGCAGTATTTT.

At least ten counts were recorded for this clone. The chain is built from TRBV7-2 and TRBJ2-5, with unresolved D. The V end was cut by 1 base, the J end by 3 bases, with 6 bases between. This CDR3 region has 13 residues. Germline values: CDR1 SGHTA, CDR2 FQGNSA. CDR3 sequence reads: CASSLGRKETQYF. The CDR3 DNA reads as TGTGCCAGCAGCTTAGGTCGTAAAGAGACCCAGTACTTC.

This clone was counted between two and nine times. This rearrangement joins TRBV11-3 to TRBJ1-1, with D unclear. CDR1 is SGHNT and CDR2 is YENEEA in the germline V gene. Trimming pared 1 base from V and 1 base from J, leaving 7 bases between. The CDR3 is made up of 14 amino acids. Here the CDR3 DNA reads TGTGCCAGCAGCTTAGGTCCTTCGAACACTGAAGCTTTCTTT. Translated, it gives CASSLGPSNTEAFF.

A few counts support this clone. The chain is built from TRBV6-6 and TRBJ1-1; tentative D call: TRBD1 (5 bases). V was trimmed by 5 bases and J by 10 bases, leaving 14 bases between them. The CDR3 covers 12 residues. In germline, CDR1 is MNHNY, CDR2 SVGAGI (reference sequence). CDR3 in amino acids: CASSPRTLVAFF. CDR3 sequence (DNA): TGTGCCAGCAGTCCTCGGACATTGGTAGCTTTCTTT.

There are a few counts of this clone. The genes are TRBV28 and TRBJ2-5; 13 bases are a match to TRBD2. Germline CDR1 is MDHEN and CDR2 is SYDVKM. The CDR3 is made up of 16 amino acids. V was clipped by 6 bases and J by 5 bases; unmatched bases: 9. Here the CDR3 reads CASSSRLAGGGETQYF. The CDR3 coding sequence is TGTGCCAGCAGCTCCAGACTAGCGGGAGGCGGTGAGACCCAGTACTTC.